One and the same sample provided the 25 T cell receptor beta chains below, sequenced in a study of blood T cell repertoires in COVID-19. Sequencing was performed with immunoSEQ multiplex PCR; in TCRdb, only in-frame clones are kept and a portion is missing. Of some 40,000 clones listed, around 70% were seen once; the top ten hold roughly 5.8%. Sequencing was carried out using peripheral blood. The receptor source for this set is a man of 80 years or more with acute or convalescent COVID-19.

The CDR3 bases are TGTGCCAGCAGTACCTCTCGGTTGGTTGAAAAACTGTTTTTT. Translating it yields CASSTSRLVEKLFF. The chain is built from TRBV6-5 and TRBJ1-4; D is ambiguous. The CDR3 runs to 14 residues. Per germline, CDR1 MNHEY and CDR2 SVGAGI. The V and J ends lost 5 bases and 7 bases respectively, with 14 bases between them.

The chain joins TRBV18 to TRBJ1-3; TRBD1 matches at 11 bases. V lost 3 bases and J lost 0; bases outside the gene matches: 1. CDR3 length equals 16 residues. Per germline, CDR1 KGHSH and CDR2 LQKENI. This chain's CDR3 is CASSPGQGASGNTIYF. The CDR3 coding sequence is TGTGCCAGCTCACCCGGACAGGGGGCCTCTGGAAACACCATATATTTT.

CDR3 region: CASSRSSTGELFF. The CDR3 DNA reads TGTGCCAGCAGCAGGAGCTCCACCGGGGAGCTGTTTTTT. The chain employs TRBV11-3 and TRBJ2-2; D unresolved. This CDR3 comprises 13 residues. Between the trimmed V and J ends, which lost 5 bases and 4 bases, there was a span of 8 bases. Germline CDR1 reads SGHNT; CDR2 reads YENEEA. Looking up the rest from reference TRBV11-3 and TRBJ2-2 gives the full variable domain: EAGVVQSPRYKIIEKKQPVAFWCNPISGHNTLYWYLQNLGQGPELLIRYENEEAVDDSQLPKDRFSAERLKGVDSTLKIQPAELGDSAVYLCASSRSSTGELFFGEGSRLTVL.

The chain is built from TRBV15 and TRBJ1-2, with D perhaps matching TRBD1 (5 bases). Germline V lookup: CDR1 LNHNV, CDR2 YYDKDF (reference sequence). There are 16 residues in the CDR3. The V and J ends lost 0 bases and 4 bases respectively, with 15 bases between them. This CDR3 reads CATSRDGVVGGYGYTF. The CDR3, as DNA: TGTGCCACCAGCAGAGATGGGGTTGTCGGGGGCTATGGCTACACCTTC.

The rearrangement links TRBV30 to TRBJ2-7; possible D gene TRBD1, 6 bases. The length of the CDR3 is 15 residues. Trimming cost V 0 bases and J 2 bases, with 14 bases left between them. Germline lookup yields CDR1 GTSNPN and CDR2 SVGIG (reference sequence). CDR3 in DNA: TGTGCCTGGAGTGTATCCCATGCAGGGGCCTACGAGCAGTACTTC. This translates into CAWSVSHAGAYEQYF.

There are a few counts of this clone. J is TRBJ1-1 and V is TRBV18; D possibly corresponds to TRBD1 (6 bases). Germline V CDR1 and CDR2: KGHSH, LQKENI. The CDR3 runs to 16 residues. V lost 6 bases, J lost 0 bases, and 17 bases lay in between. The CDR3 reads CASSPMETGMNTEAFF. The CDR3 bases are TGTGCCAGCTCTCCAATGGAAACAGGGATGAACACTGAAGCTTTCTTT.

This clone showed up just a few times. The genes are TRBV27 and TRBJ2-1; 11 bases agree with TRBD2. CDR1 and CDR2 (germline): MNHEY, SMNVEV (reference sequence). This CDR3 has 16 amino acids. V trimming: 5 bases; J trimming: 4 bases; junction bases outside the gene matches: 7. CDR3 nucleotide sequence: TGTGCCAGCAGTGTCCGGACTAGCGGGCTTTACAATGAGCAGTTCTTC. Translation: CASSVRTSGLYNEQFF.

V is TRBV4-1 and J is TRBJ1-2, with 7 bases matching TRBD1. CDR3 size: 18 residues. Trimming at V came to 5 bases and at J to 2 bases, leaving 17 bases not matched to a gene. Germline lookup yields CDR1 MGHRA and CDR2 YSYEKL. CDR3 sequence: CASSKGGGGRGNNYGYTF. DNA for the CDR3: TGCGCCAGCAGCAAAGGTGGAGGGGGCAGGGGGAACAACTATGGCTACACCTTC.

The rearrangement joins TRBV19 to TRBJ1-2, with 8 bases lining up with TRBD1. The CDR3 has 15 residues. CDR1 and CDR2 from the germline V gene are LNHDA and SQIVND (reference sequence). The J segment lost 4 bases and the V segment lost 4 bases, leaving 8 bases of the junction unmatched. CDR3 region: CASSKGQGGGYGYTF. CDR3 sequence (DNA): TGTGCCAGTAGTAAAGGACAGGGTGGGGGCTATGGCTACACCTTC.

The V and J genes are TRBV19 and TRBJ2-5, with TRBD2 matching over 14 bases. Germline loops: CDR1 LNHDA, CDR2 SQIVND (reference sequence). The CDR3 contains 15 residues. Losses at the gene ends were 9 bases for V and 0 bases for J; bases not matched to a gene: 3. The CDR3 nucleotides are TGTGCCAGCGGACTAGCGGGGGGCCACCAAGAGACCCAGTACTTC. Translation gives CASGLAGGHQETQYF.

CDR3 protein: CAWSRGAEEKLFF. The DNA of the CDR3 is TGTGCCTGGAGCAGGGGGGCAGAGGAAAAACTGTTTTTT. This chain uses TRBV30 with TRBJ1-4; 7 nucleotides match TRBD1. V trimming: 3 bases; J trimming: 8 bases; junction bases outside the gene matches: 6. Germline assignment: CDR1 GTSNPN and CDR2 SVGIG (reference sequence). CDR3 length: 13 amino acids.

V and J are TRBV19 and TRBJ2-1, with D perhaps TRBD2 (5 bases). V dropped 9 bases and J dropped 7 bases, with 16 bases sitting between them. CDR1 is LNHDA and CDR2 is SQIVND in the germline V gene (reference sequence). This CDR3 region has 13 residues. Written as DNA, the CDR3 is TGTGCCAGCAAGGGAGCAGAGGCGAATGAGCAGTTCTTC. Translating gives CASKGAEANEQFF.

V and J are TRBV7-9 and TRBJ2-1; 7 positions agree with TRBD1. This CDR3 spans 14 amino acids. CDR1 and CDR2 (germline): SEHNR, FQNEAQ (reference sequence). V dropped 5 bases and J dropped 7; count of bases not matched to a gene: 8. CDR3 amino acids: CASSRAGTENEQFF. As DNA, the CDR3 is TGTGCCAGCAGCAGGGCCGGGACAGAGAATGAGCAGTTCTTC. Together with reference TRBV7-9 and TRBJ2-1, the CDR3 gives the full variable domain: DTGVSQNPRHKITKRGQNVTFRCDPISEHNRLYWYRQTLGQGPEFLTYFQNEAQLEKSRLLSDRFSAERPKGSFSTLEIQRTEQGDSAMYLCASSRAGTENEQFFGPGTRLTVL.

The rearrangement joins TRBV7-6 to TRBJ2-3, with 7 positions matching TRBD2. CDR1 is SGHVS and CDR2 is FNYEAQ in the germline V gene. Trimming took 3 bases from V and 0 from J; bases not matched to a gene: 6. The CDR3 is 16 residues long. The CDR3 here is CASSFPTSSSTDTQYF. CDR3 nucleotides: TGTGCCAGCAGCTTTCCGACTAGCAGTAGCACAGATACGCAGTATTTT.

V and J are TRBV5-4 and TRBJ2-1, with 13 bases aligning to TRBD2. The CDR3 loop spans 16 amino acids. Germline V gives CDR1 SGHNT, CDR2 YYREEE (reference sequence). J was trimmed by 6 bases and V by 4 bases; bases with no gene match: 7. This CDR3 reads CASSRRTSGRINEQFF. Here the CDR3 DNA reads TGTGCCAGCAGCCGCAGGACTAGCGGGAGAATCAATGAGCAGTTCTTC.

This clone turned up a few times. The chain combines TRBV27 with TRBJ2-3, with 10 bases identical to TRBD2. CDR1 MNHEY and CDR2 SMNVEV come from the germline V gene (reference sequence). The length of the CDR3 is 16 residues. V lost 4 bases, J lost 0 bases, and 4 bases stayed unmatched. The CDR3 coding sequence is TGTGCCAGCAGTTCCTTGACTAGCGGGAGCACAGATACGCAGTATTTT. Its translation is CASSSLTSGSTDTQYF.

The chain joins TRBV28 to TRBJ1-5; possibly TRBD1 for D (5 bases). This CDR3 spans 17 amino acids. V lost 6 bases and J lost 3, with 21 bases in between. Germline CDR1 MDHEN, CDR2 SYDVKM. The DNA of the CDR3 is TGTGCCAGCAGCCCCGGAAGGGGTGGGGGGGACAATCAGCCCCAGCATTTT. Amino acid sequence: CASSPGRGGGDNQPQHF.

This rearrangement joins TRBV5-4 to TRBJ2-7; TRBD2 matches 7 bases. CDR3 size: 15 residues. The trim removed 2 bases at V and 6 bases at J, leaving 11 bases unmatched. Germline V CDR1 and CDR2: SGHNT, YYREEE (reference sequence). The DNA for the CDR3 is TGTGCCAGCAGCTTCCCGGGAGGAGGGGTCGGCGAGCAGTACTTC. It is translated as CASSFPGGGVGEQYF.

The CDR3 loop is CASSPSGSYEQYF. CDR3 bases: TGTGCCAGCAGCCCTAGCGGCTCCTACGAGCAGTACTTC. The rearrangement uses TRBV14 and TRBJ2-7; the match to TRBD2 covers 7 bases. Germline V gives CDR1 SGHDN, CDR2 FVKESK. V shed 4 bases, J shed 0 bases, and the junction held 0 bases outside the gene matches. The CDR3 runs 13 residues.

The rearrangement links TRBV5-1 to TRBJ2-1, with TRBD2 as a possible D gene (8 bases). Germline assignment: CDR1 SGHRS and CDR2 YFSETQ. The V and J ends lost 0 bases and 7 bases respectively, with 23 bases between them. This CDR3 contains 18 residues. This chain's CDR3 is CASSLVYRGSGEGNEQFF. The DNA of the CDR3 is TGCGCCAGCAGCTTGGTTTACAGGGGTAGCGGGGAAGGGAATGAGCAGTTCTTC. The complete variable domain, with remaining parts taken from reference TRBV5-1 and TRBJ2-1, reads KAGVTQTPRYLIKTRGQQVTLSCSPISGHRSVSWYQQTPGQGLQFLFEYFSETQRNKGNFPGRFSGRQFSNSRSEMNVSTLELGDSALYLCASSLVYRGSGEGNEQFFGPGTRLTVL.

The J gene is TRBJ2-4, the V gene TRBV7-8, with 8 bases matching TRBD2. The germline V gene encodes CDR1 SGHVS and CDR2 FQNEAQ. J lost 6 bases, V lost 5 bases, and 9 bases had no gene match. The length of the CDR3 is 15 residues. The CDR3 DNA sequence: TGTGCCAGCAGCACCCGAGGGGGACTAGGAAACATTCAGTACTTC. This sequence encodes CASSTRGGLGNIQYF.

This clone turned up a few times. The gene calls are TRBV6-6 and TRBJ1-1, with 8 bases lining up with TRBD1. V trimming: 0 bases; J trimming: 8 bases; junction bases outside the gene matches: 5. The CDR3 sequence is 14 residues long. CDR1 and CDR2 from the germline V gene are MNHNY and SVGAGI (reference sequence). The CDR3 reads CASSYSGQGAEAFF. CDR3 coding DNA: TGTGCCAGCAGTTACTCCGGGCAGGGGGCAGAAGCTTTCTTT.

This clone was seen a single time. The genes are TRBV30 and TRBJ1-6, with 9 bases fitting TRBD1. The V gene's germline CDR1 is GTSNPN and CDR2 SVGIG (reference sequence). This CDR3 is built from 16 residues. The trim removed 0 bases at V and 7 bases at J, leaving 7 bases unmatched. The CDR3: CAWSVRDGTGNSPLHF. The CDR3 DNA reads as TGTGCCTGGAGTGTAAGAGACGGGACAGGGAATTCACCCCTCCACTTT.

Note on this clone: The same CDR3 can be traced to other DNA sequences in this sample. The chain recombines TRBV5-4 with TRBJ1-2, with D possibly TRBD1 on 5 matching bases. This CDR3 comprises 16 residues. CDR1 and CDR2 from the germline V gene are SGHNT and YYREEE (reference sequence). Trimming pared 0 bases from V and 3 bases from J, leaving 15 bases between. The CDR3 sequence: CASSLGARGGDYGYTF. In DNA, the CDR3 is TGTGCCAGCAGCTTGGGGGCTCGGGGGGGAGACTATGGCTACACCTTC.

This rearrangement joins TRBV29-1 to TRBJ2-6; D is perhaps TRBD1 (6 bases). The CDR3 runs to 16 residues. The V end was cut by 2 bases, the J end by 2 bases, with 13 bases between. Germline CDR1 is SQVTM and CDR2 is ANQGSEA. The DNA of the CDR3 is TGCAGCGTTGAAATGGGGACAAAAGCTGGGGCCAACGTCCTGACTTTC. Residues: CSVEMGTKAGANVLTF.